The clone carrying this TCR beta chain occurred a few times. Its specificity is not known. This specimen belongs to a study of T-cell memory formation after mild COVID-19. Study-level background: Clusters of TCRs were largely donor specific. Study-level findings and limits: Among CD4+ contracting clones, most were CM and EM, and CD8+ ones EMRA.

It was 5'RACE with constant-segment primers that produced the TCR alpha and TCR beta cDNA libraries, which carried sample barcodes and UMIs. TCRdb re-analysed the 5' RACE reads in MiXCR, keeping a single row per CDR3 protein. The table has fewer than 95,000 distinct CDR3 sequences, 10% to 15% seen once. Germline CDR1 SGHDT, CDR2 YYEEEE. The CDR3 runs 12 residues. V shed 1 base and J shed 6 bases, with 8 bases lying between them. Material for sequencing was PBMCs or a T cell subset sorted from them (not recorded which). The TCR comes from an adult woman who had mild COVID-19 (a few samples of this study predate the infection). Cell type and time point are not known. This chain links TRBV5-6 with TRBJ2-7; D may correspond to TRBD1 or TRBD2 (5 bases each). CDR3 sequence: CASSLTGAEQYF. The CDR3 DNA is TGTGCCAGCAGCTTGACCGGGGCCGAGCAGTACTTC.